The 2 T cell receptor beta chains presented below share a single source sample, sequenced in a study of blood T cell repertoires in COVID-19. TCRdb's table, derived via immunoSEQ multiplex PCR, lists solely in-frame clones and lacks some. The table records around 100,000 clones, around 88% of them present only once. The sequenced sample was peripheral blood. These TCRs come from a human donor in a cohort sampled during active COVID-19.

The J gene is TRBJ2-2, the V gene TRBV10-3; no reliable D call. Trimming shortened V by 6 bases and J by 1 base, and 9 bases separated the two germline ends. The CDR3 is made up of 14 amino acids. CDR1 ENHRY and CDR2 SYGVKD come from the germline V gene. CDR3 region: CAIRSGENTGELFF. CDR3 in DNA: TGTGCCATCAGATCAGGCGAGAACACCGGGGAGCTGTTTTTT.

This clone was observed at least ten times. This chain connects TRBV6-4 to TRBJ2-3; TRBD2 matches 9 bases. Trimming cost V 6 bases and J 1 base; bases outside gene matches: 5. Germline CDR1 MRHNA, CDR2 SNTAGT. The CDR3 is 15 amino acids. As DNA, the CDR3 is TGTGCCAGCAGGCCGACTAGCGGAGGCACAGATACGCAGTATTTT. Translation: CASRPTSGGTDTQYF.